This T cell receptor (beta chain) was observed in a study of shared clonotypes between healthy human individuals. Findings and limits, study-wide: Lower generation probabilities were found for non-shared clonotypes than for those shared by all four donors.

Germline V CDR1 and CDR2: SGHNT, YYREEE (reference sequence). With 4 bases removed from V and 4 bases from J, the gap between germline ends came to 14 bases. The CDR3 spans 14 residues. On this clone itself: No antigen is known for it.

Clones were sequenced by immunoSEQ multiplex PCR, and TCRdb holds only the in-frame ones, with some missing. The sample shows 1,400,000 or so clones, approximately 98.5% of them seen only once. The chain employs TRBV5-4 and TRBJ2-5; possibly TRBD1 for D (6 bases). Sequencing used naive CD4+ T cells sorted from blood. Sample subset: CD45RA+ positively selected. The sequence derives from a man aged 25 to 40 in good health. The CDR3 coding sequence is TGTGCCAGCAGCCCCGGACAGCTTCCAGAGACCCAGTACTTC. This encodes CASSPGQLPETQYF.